The 2 T cell receptor beta chains below come from one sample, sequenced in a study of CD8 T cells in Susac syndrome. RNA totalling roughly 0.5 to 1 ug underwent reverse transcription with random hexamers. From the immunoSEQ multiplex PCR reads, TCRdb called clonotypes with MiXCR, one entry per CDR3 protein. The sample has around 200,000 distinct CDR3 sequences, roughly 94% seen once. The specimen sequenced was CD4+ T cells from PBMCs. These receptors all stem from a human donor in good health.

V usage is TRBV2 and J usage is TRBJ2-3, with no clear D. Trimming shortened V by 2 bases and J by 4 bases, and 13 bases separated the two germline ends. From germline, CDR1 is SNHLY and CDR2 FYNNEI. This CDR3 region has 15 residues. The CDR3 reads CASSETSRRSDTQYF. CDR3 in DNA: TGTGCCAGCAGTGAAACCTCGAGGAGATCAGATACGCAGTATTTT.

The rearrangement joins TRBV12-3 or TRBV12-4 to TRBJ1-1; TRBD1 might be the D (6 bases). The CDR3 sequence is 15 residues long. V lost 1 base and J lost 3, with 12 bases in between. The CDR3 DNA follows: TGTGCCAGCAGTTTAGACAGGCCAGGGGACACTGAAGCTTTCTTT. Translated, it gives CASSLDRPGDTEAFF.